This TCR beta chain was sequenced in a study of immune evolution from preneoplasia to lung adenocarcinoma. A remark on this clone: Its antigen is as yet unknown.

Here immunoSEQ multiplex PCR was the method, and the copy in TCRdb shows in-frame clones only, minus some. The profile covers some 8,200 clones, with 60% to 80% appearing a single time and around a tenth taken by the ten largest. CDR1 is MNHNS and CDR2 is SASEGT in the germline V gene. V shed 4 bases and J shed 4 bases, with 10 bases lying between them. The CDR3 runs 13 residues. Study results and caveats: Normal lung had highest clonality; later lesions appeared denser, more diverse.

Patients had resection in Japan or China between the mid-2010s and the late 2010s. The TCR was taken from a donor of 70 years or more with lung adenocarcinoma. The genes are TRBV6-1 and TRBJ1-2; D possibly corresponds to TRBD1 (5 bases). The sample was FFPE minimally invasive lung adenocarcinoma tissue. The CDR3 DNA reads TGTGCCAGCAGTGTTAAACAGGCCTATGGCTACACCTTC. Its protein product is CASSVKQAYGYTF.